This T cell receptor (beta chain) was identified in a study of cytomegalovirus exposure and HLA in healthy donors. This clone was seen a single time. The CDR3 spans 11 residues. V lost 6 bases and J 3 bases, leaving 4 bases between the germline ends. CDR1 is SEHNR, CDR2 FQNEAQ, per germline (reference sequence). These donors were members of the roughly 110-subject validation cohort, a group separate from the roughly 670-subject first cohort. Measured with immunoSEQ multiplex PCR; TCRdb has only the in-frame clones, and not every one. The sample carries around 190,000 clones, 86% recorded once. The chain combines TRBV7-9 with TRBJ2-3; the D is unclear. This sequence originates from a woman aged 18-29 years in good health and CMV-seronegative. The sequenced material came from PBMCs. This CDR3 reads CASRSTDTQYF. CDR3 nucleotides: TGTGCCAGCAGATCAACAGATACGCAGTATTTT.